This T cell receptor beta chain was sequenced in a study of blood T cell repertoires in COVID-19. The length of the CDR3 is 11 residues. V gave up 7 bases and J gave up 12 bases; unmatched junction bases: 7. This clone was counted at least ten times. Method: immunoSEQ multiplex PCR; TCRdb's copy keeps in-frame clones and lacks some. The table includes 250,000 or so clones, 80% to 85% detected once. Sequenced sample: peripheral blood. The chain uses TRBV12-3 or TRBV12-4 and TRBJ1-1, with 8 bases matching TRBD1. This receptor was identified in a woman aged 40 to 50 who had recovered from COVID-19. The CDR3 nucleotides are TGTGCCAGCACCGCAGGGGGCGGAACTTTCTTT. It encodes CASTAGGGTFF.